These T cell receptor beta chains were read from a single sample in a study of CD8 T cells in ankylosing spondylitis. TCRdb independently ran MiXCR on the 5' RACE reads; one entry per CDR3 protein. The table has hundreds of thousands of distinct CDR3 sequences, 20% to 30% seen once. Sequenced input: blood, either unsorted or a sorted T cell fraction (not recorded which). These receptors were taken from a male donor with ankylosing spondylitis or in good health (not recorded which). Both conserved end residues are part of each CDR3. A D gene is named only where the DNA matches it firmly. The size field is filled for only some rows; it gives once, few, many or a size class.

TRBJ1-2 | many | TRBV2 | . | CASSESFKGALGYTF | TGTGCCAGCAGTGAATCTTTTAAGGGAGCATTAGGCTACACCTTC
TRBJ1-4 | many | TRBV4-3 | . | CASSQSKGNEKLFF | TGCGCCAGCAGCCAATCCAAGGGCAATGAAAAACTGTTTTTT
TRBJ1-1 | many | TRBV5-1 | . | CASRLVYRGRMNTEAFF | TGCGCCAGCAGGCTTGTGTACCGTGGGAGGATGAACACTGAAGCTTTCTTT
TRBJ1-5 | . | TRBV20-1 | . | CSARERTVQPQHF | TGCAGTGCTAGAGAAAGGACAGTTCAGCCCCAGCATTTT
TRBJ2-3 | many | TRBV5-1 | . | CASRTAGTDTQYF | TGCGCCAGCAGAACGGCAGGCACAGATACGCAGTATTTT
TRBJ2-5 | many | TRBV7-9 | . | CASSLAQSSVNQETQYF | TGTGCCAGCAGCTTAGCGCAGTCTAGCGTCAACCAAGAGACCCAGTACTTC
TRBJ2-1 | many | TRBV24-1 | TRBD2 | CATSLSGGNEQFF | TGTGCCACCAGTCTCTCGGGAGGCAATGAGCAGTTCTTC
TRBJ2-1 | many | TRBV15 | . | CATSRDANRVNEQFF | TGTGCCACCAGCAGAGACGCCAACAGGGTCAATGAGCAGTTCTTC
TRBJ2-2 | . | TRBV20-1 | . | CSARRAVTGELFF | TGCAGTGCTAGGAGGGCCGTCACCGGGGAGCTGTTTTTT
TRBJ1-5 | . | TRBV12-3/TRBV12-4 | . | CASSPRRRQPQHF | TGTGCCAGCAGCCCCCGTCGAAGGCAGCCCCAGCATTTT
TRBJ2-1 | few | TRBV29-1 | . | CSTAGQSYNEQFF | TGCAGCACCGCGGGACAGAGTTACAATGAGCAGTTCTTC
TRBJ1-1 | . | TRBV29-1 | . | CSDAGRDSGEAFF | TGCAGCGACGCAGGACGCGACTCGGGTGAAGCTTTCTTT
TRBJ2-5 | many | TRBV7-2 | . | CASSLDGSRETQYF | TGTGCCAGCAGCTTAGACGGGAGTCGGGAGACCCAGTACTTC
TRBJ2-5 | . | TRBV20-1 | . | CSASAWTGGNAETQYF | TGCAGTGCTAGCGCCTGGACTGGCGGGAATGCAGAGACCCAGTACTTC
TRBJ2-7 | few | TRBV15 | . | CATSRDTWGAYEQYF | TGTGCCACCAGCAGAGATACATGGGGGGCGTACGAGCAGTACTTC
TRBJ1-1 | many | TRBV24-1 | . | CATRGANTEAFF | TGTGCCACCAGAGGGGCGAACACTGAAGCTTTCTTT
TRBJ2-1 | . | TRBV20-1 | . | CSATSNEQFF | TGCAGTGCTACTAGCAATGAGCAGTTCTTC
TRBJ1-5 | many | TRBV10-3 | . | CATTDRRSDNQPQHF | TGTGCCACTACCGACAGAAGATCCGACAATCAGCCCCAGCATTTT
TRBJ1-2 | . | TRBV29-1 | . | CSVLRSKGYTF | TGCAGCGTTCTCCGGAGCAAAGGCTACACCTTC
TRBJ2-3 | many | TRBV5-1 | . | CASSFSAETFTDTQYF | TGCGCCAGCAGCTTTTCGGCGGAGACCTTCACAGATACGCAGTATTTT
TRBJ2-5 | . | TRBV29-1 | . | CSVQRGRETQYF | TGCAGCGTCCAAAGGGGGAGGGAGACCCAGTACTTC
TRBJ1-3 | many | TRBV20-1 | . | CSAPVGTGNTIYF | TGCAGTGCCCCGGTGGGGACTGGAAACACCATATATTTT
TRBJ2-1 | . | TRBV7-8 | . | CASGGASSYNEQFF | TGTGCCAGCGGCGGGGCGAGCTCCTACAATGAGCAGTTCTTC
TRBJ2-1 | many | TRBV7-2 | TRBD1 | CASSLYRGMGNNEQFF | TGTGCCAGCAGCTTGTACAGGGGAATGGGCAACAATGAGCAGTTCTTC
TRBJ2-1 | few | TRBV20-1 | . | CSARVHQYNEQFF | TGCAGTGCTAGGGTCCACCAATACAATGAGCAGTTCTTC
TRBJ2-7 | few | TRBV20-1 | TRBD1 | CSAREPTGAEQYF | TGCAGTGCTAGGGAACCTACAGGGGCCGAGCAGTACTTC
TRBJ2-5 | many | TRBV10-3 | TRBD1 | CAISDLTGGETQYF | TGTGCCATCAGCGATTTGACAGGGGGAGAGACCCAGTACTTC
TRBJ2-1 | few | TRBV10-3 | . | CAISESNGGSNEQFF | TGTGCCATCAGTGAGTCGAACGGGGGATCTAATGAGCAGTTCTTC
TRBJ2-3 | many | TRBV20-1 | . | CSARVRTVNTDTQYF | TGCAGTGCTAGAGTCCGGACAGTGAACACAGATACGCAGTATTTT
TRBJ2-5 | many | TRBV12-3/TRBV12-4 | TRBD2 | CASSGGGLAGVTQYF | TGTGCCAGCAGCGGAGGAGGACTAGCGGGGGTGACCCAGTACTTC
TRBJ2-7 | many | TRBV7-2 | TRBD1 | CASSSDPGQGLENF | TGTGCCAGCAGCTCCGATCCGGGACAGGGCCTAGAGAACTTC
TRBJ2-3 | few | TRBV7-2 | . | CASSSPKTDTQYF | TGTGCCAGCAGCTCACCGAAAACAGATACGCAGTATTTT
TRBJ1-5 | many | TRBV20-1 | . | CSARDLSRGGNQPQHF | TGCAGTGCTAGAGATCTATCCAGGGGCGGCAATCAGCCCCAGCATTTT
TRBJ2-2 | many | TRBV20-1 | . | CSARRPTGTNTGELFF | TGCAGTGCTAGACGCCCGACGGGCACGAACACCGGGGAGCTGTTTTTT